The rows below give T cell receptor beta chains drawn from one sample of a study of T cells in Graves' hyperthyroidism and ophthalmopathy. Each CDR3 protein gets one entry after TCRdb re-called the multiplex PCR reads with MiXCR. The data contain about 640,000 distinct CDR3 sequences, 20% to 25% of them seen just once; the ten biggest clones take up 34%. Source material: blood. These receptors came from a man aged 30-40 years with Graves' ophthalmopathy. Each CDR3 is given with its conserved first and last residue. A clone size is listed for some rows: how often the clone was seen (once, few, many), or a class if it is expanded.

TRBV11-2	NA	CASSLGGSQGEKLFF
TRBV27	few	CASSLDRGIQYF
TRBV7-9	few	CASSPSSSWATYEQYF
TRBV28	NA	CASSLKQPQHF
TRBV20-1	once	CSARSGIDGYTF
TRBV4-1	few	CASSPPDRPYGYTF
TRBV6-2/TRBV6-3	few	CASSRPHRERRDNEQFF
TRBV20-1	few	CSATPGGDTEAFF
TRBV9	NA	CASNSGNEQFF
TRBV19	NA	CASSIAAVNYGYTF
TRBV15	few	CATSRDLTGVGGYTF
TRBV6-1	few	CASRAIRVSGNTIYF
TRBV7-3	NA	CASSLTKGETQYF
TRBV4-1	NA	CASSIPGTDYGYTF
TRBV18	NA	CASSPPTGGFYEQYF
TRBV2	NA	CASKTTGGPQETLYF
TRBV6-5	NA	CASSYRSPGGVGGYTF
TRBV7-2	NA	CASSLAVGRGQETQYF
TRBV5-8	NA	CASSYARRNSPLHF
TRBV5-1	NA	CASSPGLAGGQNIQYF
TRBV28	NA	CASSVHGGSYEQYF
TRBV28	many	CASSLAFYTEAFF
TRBV20-1	NA	CSAAGVGEQFF
TRBV7-9	few	CASSPPGTASYEQYF
TRBV18	NA	CASSRPGIELLVNEQFF
TRBV5-1	few	CASSLVGRGTDTQYF
TRBV19	NA	CASSMLGAGANVLTF
TRBV7-9	NA	CASSWDRGREKLFF
TRBV12-3/TRBV12-4	many	CASNRAGGLFDNEQFF
TRBV28	many	CASSLGVGYTF
TRBV18	few	CASSPYGQGGETQYF
TRBV7-2	many	CASSMIETGVGQETQYF
TRBV28	few	CASRTGTRTSTDTQYF
TRBV28	many	CASSTGQNTGELFF
TRBV2	few	CASNFGDSNQPQHF
TRBV7-8	many	CASSLSRILANTGELFF
TRBV6-1	few	CASISDRGSEKLFF
TRBV7-3	few	CASSIDRFSEQYF
TRBV10-2	NA	CASSDMTSGKDTQYF
TRBV3-2	few	CASSHRDRATEQYF
TRBV2	many	CASSELWNTEAFF
TRBV27	many	CASSLSSGRGYEQYF
TRBV11-2	many	CASSGASDSLLHEQYF
TRBV11-2	many	CASSLSPGREQYF
TRBV28	NA	CASSPQGPRNYGYTF
TRBV11-2	NA	CASSLGPHGELFF
TRBV24-1	NA	CATSDVRLAGNTGELFF
TRBV7-9	many	CASSFLQGDEKLFF
TRBV14	NA	CASSPGTTRSYEQYF
TRBV6-9	NA	CASGFRTDTQYF
TRBV9	NA	CASSVGAGANTGELFF
TRBV3-1	few	CASSQATVYEQYF
TRBV19	NA	CASSGDRGLTEQYF